The 2 T cell receptor beta chains listed next were all sequenced from one sample in a study of OX40 agonist ivuxolimab in advanced cancers. TCRdb's table, derived via immunoSEQ multiplex PCR, lists solely in-frame clones and lacks some. The sample lists roughly 89,000 clones, about 80% occurring once. This sample comprised CD4+ or CD8+ T cells sorted from blood, obtained in a trial of the OX40 agonist ivuxolimab. These receptors came from an adult with an advanced solid tumor such as melanoma, head and neck, liver or kidney cancer.

This clone was seen more than once but under ten times. J is TRBJ1-1 and V is TRBV7-9; tentatively, D is TRBD1 (5 bases). V lost 5 bases and J 3 bases, leaving 10 bases between the germline ends. The V gene's germline CDR1 is SEHNR and CDR2 FQNEAQ (reference sequence). CDR3 size: 13 residues. The CDR3 here is CASSPGGDTEAFF. CDR3 DNA sequence: TGTGCCAGCAGCCCAGGAGGGGACACTGAAGCTTTCTTT.

This chain joins TRBV29-1 and TRBJ2-1, with D possibly being TRBD1 (5 bases). V was cut by 5 bases and J by 0 bases, with 5 bases left in between. CDR1 and CDR2 from the germline V gene are SQVTM and ANQGSEA. The CDR3 consists of 12 residues. The CDR3 is CSVQGSYNEQFF. In DNA, the CDR3 is TGCAGCGTTCAGGGCTCCTACAATGAGCAGTTCTTC.